This T cell receptor beta chain was identified in a study of blood T cells in healthy people across ages (dated by TCRdb to the mid-2010s). Turning to the overall study: Template switching captured roughly one uniquely barcoded TCR beta cDNA molecule per two T cells in model experiments. Using deep sequencing normalized with unique cDNA molecular identifiers, the study measured how TCR beta repertoire diversity changes with age. Four age groups were formed from the donors: young (average approximately 17 years), middle-aged (just under 40), aged (about 62) and long-lived (around 82). To avoid experimental bias, donors of different ages were randomly spread across the sequencing lanes. Using the same blood draw, the study looked at two additional independent replicas of 1 million unique cDNA reads for two donors, one aged 18 to 29 and the other aged 80 or older. The investigation overall reported the following: A strong correlation was found between observed TCR beta diversity and the percentage of naive T cells measured by flow cytometry. Compared with the aged group, more naive CD4+ T cells, fewer expanded clones and increased TCR diversity were shown by the long-lived group, suggesting age selection. Because profiling used bulk unsorted PBMCs, naive and antigen-experienced compartments could not be compared conclusively. Because the CMV infection status of the donors was unknown, age-related changes in expanded clonotypes may potentially have been confounded. As age increased, observed TCR beta diversity per million T cells dropped in a roughly linear way, and a significant reduction was already evident by age 40. Estimates of total diversity based on one million sequenced T cells were regarded as lower bounds and as underestimates.

The donors were 40 or so Caucasian individuals from Russia, aged roughly 6 to 100 years, who were systemically healthy. Around 10 milliliters of peripheral blood were drawn from each donor into EDTA-treated Vacutainer tubes. Ficoll-Paque density-gradient centrifugation was used to isolate PBMCs, with at least 7 million obtained per sample. Total RNA was extracted from PBMCs with Trizol reagent, with at least 6 micrograms obtained per sample. For every donor, an aliquot of PBMCs went through flow cytometry to measure the percentages of naive CD45RAhigh/CD27high T cells. V loses 8 bases at its end and J loses 1 base; junction bases beyond the gene matches: 8. The CDR3 covers 15 residues, taking in both the cysteine and the phenylalanine. The kept DNA is CDR3 alone, 45 bases in frame from the first base. CDR1 and CDR2 are drawn from the germline V gene: MNHNS, SASEGT. This clonotype was recorded only once. The specificity of this receptor is unknown. Per-base qualities were not stored, and no clone one base away is much larger.

The library was prepared using 5' RACE. Sequencing relied on an Illumina HiSeq 2500. The second PCR ran for roughly 7 to 12 cycles and used a J-beta primer mix along with a sample-barcoded 5' primer. A template-switch 5' adaptor carrying 12 random nucleotides introduced a unique molecular identifier onto each TCR beta cDNA molecule. At least 3 million CDR3-containing paired-end reads were obtained from each sample. First-strand cDNA synthesis was performed from all RNA using the Mint cDNA synthesis kit, with priming by a TRBC-specific oligonucleotide. Following uracil-DNA glycosylase treatment, all cDNA underwent a first 18-cycle PCR with the universal primers M1SS and BC2_uni_R. Concerning the study's data processing: For normalization, 1 million high-quality reads were randomly selected from each sample, with every read carrying a distinct molecular identifier. Reads sharing molecular identifiers were discarded rather than binned into consensus sequences. MiTCR, run with a Q25 quality threshold and the strictest error-elimination algorithm, handled CDR3 identification, clonotype clustering and error correction. Lower-bound total TCR beta diversity was estimated with a nonparametric unseen species model using Euler transformation. TCRdb ran its own pipeline on the public reads, namely fastp trimming at Q25 and MiXCR clone calling, and kept in-frame beta chains. CDR3 protein sequences are deduplicated, and each keeps its most common genes and DNA. In this record, the V and J calls reflect TCRdb's handling and not the investigators' own analysis. For this sample there are roughly 900,000 distinct CDR3 sequences; under 50% appear just once. The ten largest clones take up about an eighth of the sample.

The sequence derives from a man in his thirties or forties in good health. Sequencing input: blood. The sequence links TRBV6-1 to TRBJ1-5, with TRBD1 matching 7 junction bases. The CDR3: CASLDRDRSNQPQHF. The sequence in DNA is TGTGCCAGCCTAGACAGGGACCGGAGCAATCAGCCCCAGCATTTT.